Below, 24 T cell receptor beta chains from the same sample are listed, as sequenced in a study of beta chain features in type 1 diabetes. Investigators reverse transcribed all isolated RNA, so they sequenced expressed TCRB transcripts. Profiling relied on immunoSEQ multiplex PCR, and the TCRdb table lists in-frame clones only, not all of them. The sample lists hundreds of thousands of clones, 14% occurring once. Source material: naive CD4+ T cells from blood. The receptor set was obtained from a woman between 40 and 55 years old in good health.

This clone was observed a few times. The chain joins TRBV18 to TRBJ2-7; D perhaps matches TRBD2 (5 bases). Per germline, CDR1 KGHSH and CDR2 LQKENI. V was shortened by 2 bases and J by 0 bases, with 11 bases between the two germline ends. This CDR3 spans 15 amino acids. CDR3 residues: CASSPLEESSYEQYF. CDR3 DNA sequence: TGTGCCAGCTCACCATTGGAGGAAAGCTCCTACGAGCAGTACTTC. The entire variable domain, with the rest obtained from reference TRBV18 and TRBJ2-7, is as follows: NAGVMQNPRHLVRRRGQEARLRCSPMKGHSHVYWYRQLPEEGLKFMVYLQKENIIDESGMPKERFSAEFPKEGPSILRIQQVVRGDSAAYFCASSPLEESSYEQYFGPGTRLTVT.

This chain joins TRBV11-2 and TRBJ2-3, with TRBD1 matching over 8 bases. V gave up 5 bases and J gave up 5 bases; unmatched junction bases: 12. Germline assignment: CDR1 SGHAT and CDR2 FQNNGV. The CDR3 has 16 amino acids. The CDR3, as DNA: TGTGCCAGCAGCCGGAGCTCGACAGGGGTGATAGATACGCAGTATTTT. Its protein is CASSRSSTGVIDTQYF.

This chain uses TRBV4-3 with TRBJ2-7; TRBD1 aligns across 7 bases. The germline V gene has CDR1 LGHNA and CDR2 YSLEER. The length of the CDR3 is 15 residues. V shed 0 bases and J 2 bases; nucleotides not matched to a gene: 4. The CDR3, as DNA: TGCGCCAGCAGCCAAGAGGGGACAGACGCCTACGAGCAGTACTTC. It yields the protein CASSQEGTDAYEQYF.

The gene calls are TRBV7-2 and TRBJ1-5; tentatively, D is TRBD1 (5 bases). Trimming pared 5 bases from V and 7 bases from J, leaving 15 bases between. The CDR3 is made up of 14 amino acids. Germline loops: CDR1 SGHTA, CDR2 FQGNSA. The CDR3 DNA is TGTGCCAGCAGCGACGGGGGACCCCCCCAGCCCCAGCATTTT. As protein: CASSDGGPPQPQHF. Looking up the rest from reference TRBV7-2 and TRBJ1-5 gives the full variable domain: GAGVSQSPSNKVTEKGKDVELRCDPISGHTALYWYRQSLGQGLEFLIYFQGNSAPDKSGLPSDRFSAERTGGSVSTLTIQRTQQEDSAVYLCASSDGGPPQPQHFGDGTRLSIL.

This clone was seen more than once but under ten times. This CDR3 is CASSFGLAGLETQYF. The CDR3 nucleotides read TGTGCCAGCAGCTTTGGTCTAGCGGGGCTAGAGACCCAGTACTTC. The rearrangement joins TRBV5-6 to TRBJ2-5; 9 positions match TRBD2. J was trimmed by 4 bases and V by 2 bases; bases with no gene match: 6. This CDR3 contains 15 residues. The germline V gene has CDR1 SGHDT and CDR2 YYEEEE. Full variable domain (missing parts from reference TRBV5-6 and TRBJ2-5): DAGVTQSPTHLIKTRGQQVTLRCSPKSGHDTVSWYQQALGQGPQFIFQYYEEEERQRGNFPDRFSGHQFPNYSSELNVNALLLGDSALYLCASSFGLAGLETQYFGPGTRLLVL.

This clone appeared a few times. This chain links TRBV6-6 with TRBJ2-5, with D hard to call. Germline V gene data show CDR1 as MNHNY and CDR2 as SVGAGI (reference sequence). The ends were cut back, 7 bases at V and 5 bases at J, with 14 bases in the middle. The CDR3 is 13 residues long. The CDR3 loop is CASTQNRRETQYF. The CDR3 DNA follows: TGTGCCAGCACCCAGAATCGCAGGGAGACCCAGTACTTC.

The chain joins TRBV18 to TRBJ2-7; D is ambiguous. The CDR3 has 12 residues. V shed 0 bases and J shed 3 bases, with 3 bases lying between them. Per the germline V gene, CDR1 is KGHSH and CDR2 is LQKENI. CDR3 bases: TGTGCCAGCTCACCACCCAACTACGAGCAGTACTTC. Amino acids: CASSPPNYEQYF.

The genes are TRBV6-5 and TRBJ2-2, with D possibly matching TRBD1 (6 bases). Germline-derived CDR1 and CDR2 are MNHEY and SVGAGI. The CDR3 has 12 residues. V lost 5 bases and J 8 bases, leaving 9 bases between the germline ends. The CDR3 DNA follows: TGTGCCAGCAGTAGGGGGAAAGGGGAGCTGTTTTTT. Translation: CASSRGKGELFF.

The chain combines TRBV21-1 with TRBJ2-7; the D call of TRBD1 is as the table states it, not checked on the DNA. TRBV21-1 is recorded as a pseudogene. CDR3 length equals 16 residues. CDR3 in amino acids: CASSKEGRGFDHEQYF. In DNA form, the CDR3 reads TGTGCCAGCAGCAAAGAGGGCAGGGGGTTCGACCACGAGCAGTACTTC.

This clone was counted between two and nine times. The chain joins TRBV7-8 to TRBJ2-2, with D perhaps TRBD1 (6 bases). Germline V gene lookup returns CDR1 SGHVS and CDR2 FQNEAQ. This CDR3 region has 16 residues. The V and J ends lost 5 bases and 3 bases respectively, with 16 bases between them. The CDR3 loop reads CASSTRQVPDTGELFF. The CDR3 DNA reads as TGTGCCAGCAGCACGAGACAGGTACCGGACACCGGGGAGCTGTTTTTT. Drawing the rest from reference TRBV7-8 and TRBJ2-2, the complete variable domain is GAGVSQSPRYKVAKRGQDVALRCDPISGHVSLFWYQQALGQGPEFLTYFQNEAQLDKSGLPSDRFFAERPEGSVSTLKIQRTQQEDSAVYLCASSTRQVPDTGELFFGEGSRLTVL.

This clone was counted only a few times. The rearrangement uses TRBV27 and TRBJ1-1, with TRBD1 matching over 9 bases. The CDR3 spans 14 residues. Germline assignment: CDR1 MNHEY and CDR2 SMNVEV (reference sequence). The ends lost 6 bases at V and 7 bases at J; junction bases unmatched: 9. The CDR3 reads CASRIGQGLGEAFF. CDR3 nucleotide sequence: TGTGCCAGCAGAATCGGACAGGGGTTAGGTGAAGCTTTCTTT.

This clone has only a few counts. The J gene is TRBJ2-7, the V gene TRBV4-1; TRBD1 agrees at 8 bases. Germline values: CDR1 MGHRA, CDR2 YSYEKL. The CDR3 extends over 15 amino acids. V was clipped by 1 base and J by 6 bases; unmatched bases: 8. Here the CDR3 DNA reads TGCGCCAGCAGCCAAGCTGGGACAGGAATACCCGAGCAGTACTTC. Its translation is CASSQAGTGIPEQYF.

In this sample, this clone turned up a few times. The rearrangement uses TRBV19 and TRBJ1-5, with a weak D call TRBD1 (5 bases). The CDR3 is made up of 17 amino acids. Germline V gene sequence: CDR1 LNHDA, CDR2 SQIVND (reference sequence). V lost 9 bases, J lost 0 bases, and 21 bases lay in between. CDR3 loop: CASSRSEGIYSNQPQHF. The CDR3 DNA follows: TGTGCCAGCTCTAGGTCGGAGGGGATTTATAGCAATCAGCCCCAGCATTTT.

CDR3 amino acids: CASTRDRGQGNQPQHF. The DNA of the CDR3 is TGTGCCAGCACCCGGGACAGGGGGCAAGGCAATCAGCCCCAGCATTTT. The chain carries TRBV2 and TRBJ1-5; 12 bases match TRBD1. CDR3 length: 16 residues. Trimming cost V 7 bases and J 2 bases; bases outside gene matches: 6. The germline CDR1 and CDR2 sequences are SNHLY and FYNNEI.

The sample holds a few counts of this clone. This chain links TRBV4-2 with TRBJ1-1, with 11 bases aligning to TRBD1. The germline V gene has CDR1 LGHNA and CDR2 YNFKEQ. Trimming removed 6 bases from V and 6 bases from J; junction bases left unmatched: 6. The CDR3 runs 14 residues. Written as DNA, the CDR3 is TGTGCCAGCAGACCGGGACAGGGGGTTTCTGAAGCTTTCTTT. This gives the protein CASRPGQGVSEAFF.

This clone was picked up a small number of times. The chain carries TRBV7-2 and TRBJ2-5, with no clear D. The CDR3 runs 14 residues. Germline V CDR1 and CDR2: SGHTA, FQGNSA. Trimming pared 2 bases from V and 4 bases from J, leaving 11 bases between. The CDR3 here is CASSLLAIRETQYF. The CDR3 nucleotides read TGTGCCAGCAGCTTATTGGCCATCAGAGAGACCCAGTACTTC.

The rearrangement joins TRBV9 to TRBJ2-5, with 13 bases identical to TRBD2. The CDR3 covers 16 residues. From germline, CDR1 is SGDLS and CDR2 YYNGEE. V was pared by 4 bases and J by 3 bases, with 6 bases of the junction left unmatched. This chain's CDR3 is CASSPRLAGGEETQYF. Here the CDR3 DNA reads TGTGCCAGCAGCCCGCGACTAGCGGGGGGTGAAGAGACCCAGTACTTC.

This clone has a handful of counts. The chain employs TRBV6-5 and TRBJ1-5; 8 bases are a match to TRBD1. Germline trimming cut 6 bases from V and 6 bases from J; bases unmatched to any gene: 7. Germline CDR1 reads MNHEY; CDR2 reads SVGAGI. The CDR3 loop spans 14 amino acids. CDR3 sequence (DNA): TGTGCCAGCAGAATAGGACAGGGAGGTCAGCCCCAGCATTTT. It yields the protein CASRIGQGGQPQHF.

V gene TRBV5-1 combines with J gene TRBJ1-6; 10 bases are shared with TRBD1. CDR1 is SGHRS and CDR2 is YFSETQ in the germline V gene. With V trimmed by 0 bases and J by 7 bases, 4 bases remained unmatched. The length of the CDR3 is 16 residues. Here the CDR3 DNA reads TGCGCCAGCAGCTTGGCCCTGGGACAGGGGAATTCACCCCTCCACTTT. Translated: CASSLALGQGNSPLHF.

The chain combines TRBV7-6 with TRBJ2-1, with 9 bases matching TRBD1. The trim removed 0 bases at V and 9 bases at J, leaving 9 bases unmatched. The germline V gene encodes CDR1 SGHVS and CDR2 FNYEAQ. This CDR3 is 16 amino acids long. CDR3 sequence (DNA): TGTGCCAGCAGCTTAGCCTGGACAGGGGAGGGTAGTGAGCAGTTCTTC. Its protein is CASSLAWTGEGSEQFF.

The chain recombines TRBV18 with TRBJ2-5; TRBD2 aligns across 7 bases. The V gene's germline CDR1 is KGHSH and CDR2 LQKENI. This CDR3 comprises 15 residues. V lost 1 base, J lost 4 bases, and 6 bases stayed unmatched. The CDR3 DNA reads TGTGCCAGCTCACCACGTGGCGGGGGTGGAGAGACCCAGTACTTC. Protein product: CASSPRGGGGETQYF. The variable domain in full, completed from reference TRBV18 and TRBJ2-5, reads NAGVMQNPRHLVRRRGQEARLRCSPMKGHSHVYWYRQLPEEGLKFMVYLQKENIIDESGMPKERFSAEFPKEGPSILRIQQVVRGDSAAYFCASSPRGGGGETQYFGPGTRLLVL.

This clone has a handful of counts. Written as DNA, the CDR3 is TGCGCCACCAAGGGACTAGCGGGCACAGATACGCAGTATTTT. Translated: CATKGLAGTDTQYF. The chain joins TRBV5-1 to TRBJ2-3; 11 bases map to TRBD2. Losses at the gene ends were 9 bases for V and 1 base for J; bases not matched to a gene: 4. CDR1 SGHRS and CDR2 YFSETQ come from the germline V gene. The CDR3 contains 14 residues.

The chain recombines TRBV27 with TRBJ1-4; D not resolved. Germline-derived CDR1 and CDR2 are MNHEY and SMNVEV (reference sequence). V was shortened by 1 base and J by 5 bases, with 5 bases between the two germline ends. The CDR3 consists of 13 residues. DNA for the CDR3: TGTGCCAGCAGTTTATGGCCAAATGAAAAACTGTTTTTT. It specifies CASSLWPNEKLFF. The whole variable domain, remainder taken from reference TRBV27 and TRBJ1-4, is EAQVTQNPRYLITVTGKKLTVTCSQNMNHEYMSWYRQDPGLGLRQIYYSMNVEVTDKGDVPEGYKVSRKEKRNFPLILESPSPNQTSLYFCASSLWPNEKLFFGSGTQLSVL.

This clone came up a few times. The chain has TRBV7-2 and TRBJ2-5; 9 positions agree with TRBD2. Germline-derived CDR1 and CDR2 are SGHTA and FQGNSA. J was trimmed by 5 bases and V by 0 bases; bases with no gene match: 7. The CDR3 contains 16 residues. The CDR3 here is CASSLAWDSGGETQYF. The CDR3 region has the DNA TGTGCCAGCAGCTTAGCGTGGGATAGCGGGGGTGAGACCCAGTACTTC. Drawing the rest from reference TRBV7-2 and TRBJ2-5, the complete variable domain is GAGVSQSPSNKVTEKGKDVELRCDPISGHTALYWYRQSLGQGLEFLIYFQGNSAPDKSGLPSDRFSAERTGGSVSTLTIQRTQQEDSAVYLCASSLAWDSGGETQYFGPGTRLLVL.